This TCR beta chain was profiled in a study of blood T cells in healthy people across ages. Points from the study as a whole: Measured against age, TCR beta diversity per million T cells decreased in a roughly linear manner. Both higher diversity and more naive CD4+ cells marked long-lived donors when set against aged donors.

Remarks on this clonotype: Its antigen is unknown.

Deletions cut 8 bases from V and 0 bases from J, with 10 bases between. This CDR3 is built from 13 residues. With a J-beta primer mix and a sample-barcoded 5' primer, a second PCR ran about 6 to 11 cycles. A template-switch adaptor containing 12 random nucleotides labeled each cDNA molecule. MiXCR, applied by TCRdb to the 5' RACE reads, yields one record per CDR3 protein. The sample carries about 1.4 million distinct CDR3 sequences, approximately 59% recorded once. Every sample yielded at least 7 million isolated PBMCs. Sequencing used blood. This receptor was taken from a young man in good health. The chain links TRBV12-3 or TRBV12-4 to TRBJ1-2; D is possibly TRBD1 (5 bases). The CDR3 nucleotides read TGTGCCAGCGAGGGGACGGCTAACTATGGCTACACCTTC. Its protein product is CASEGTANYGYTF.